This TCR beta chain was profiled in a study of cytomegalovirus exposure and HLA in healthy donors. Study outcomes and limitations: In a later analysis, donors in an Asian-associated ancestry cluster reportedly had fewer N-insertions in productive TCRs than the cohort mean.

PCR primers comprised 60 Vbeta and 13 Jbeta primers. Using immunoSEQ multiplex PCR, the repertoire was profiled, and TCRdb retains in-frame clones only, with some absent. The sample lists roughly 120,000 clones, over 60% occurring once. On this clone: The antigen remains unidentified.

The receptor comes from a human donor in good health. Input material: PBMCs.

CDR3 region: CASSYSGTGEGQYF. CDR3 bases: TGCGCCAGCAGCTACTCCGGGACAGGGGAGGGGCAGTACTTC. This chain joins TRBV5-1 and TRBJ2-5; 10 bases align to TRBD1. The CDR3 length is 14 residues. The V and J ends lost 3 bases and 11 bases, in that order; junction bases with no gene match: 10. Germline V gene sequence: CDR1 SGHRS, CDR2 YFSETQ.